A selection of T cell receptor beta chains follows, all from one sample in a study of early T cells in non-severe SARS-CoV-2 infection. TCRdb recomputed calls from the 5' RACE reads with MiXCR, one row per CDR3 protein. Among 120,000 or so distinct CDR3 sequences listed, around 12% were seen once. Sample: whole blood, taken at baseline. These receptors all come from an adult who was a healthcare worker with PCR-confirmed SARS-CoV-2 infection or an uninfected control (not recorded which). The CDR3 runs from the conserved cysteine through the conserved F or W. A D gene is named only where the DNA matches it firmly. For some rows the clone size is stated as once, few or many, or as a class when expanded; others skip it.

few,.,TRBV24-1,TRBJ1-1,CATSLQTEAFF,TGTGCCACCAGCCTACAGACTGAAGCTTTCTTT
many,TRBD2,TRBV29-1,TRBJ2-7,CSVTGGLAGRSSYEQYF,TGCAGCGTCACCGGGGGACTAGCGGGACGATCTTCCTACGAGCAGTACTTC
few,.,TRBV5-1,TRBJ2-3,CASSFGIGPSTDTQYF,TGCGCCAGCAGCTTCGGTATAGGGCCCAGCACAGATACGCAGTATTTT
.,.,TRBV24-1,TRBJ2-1,CATSDPPAEGGVNEQFF,TGTGCCACCAGTGATCCCCCAGCGGAGGGCGGGGTAAATGAGCAGTTCTTC
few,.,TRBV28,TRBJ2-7,CASSSREGYAEQYF,TGTGCCAGCAGTTCACGGGAAGGATATGCCGAGCAGTACTTC
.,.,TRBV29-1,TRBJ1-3,CSVEIGAAGNTIYF,TGCAGCGTTGAAATCGGGGCCGCTGGAAACACCATATATTTT
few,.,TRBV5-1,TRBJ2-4,CASSLEQANSHIQYF,TGCGCCAGCAGCTTGGAGCAGGCCAACTCCCACATTCAGTACTTC
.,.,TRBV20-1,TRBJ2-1,CSASGGQGSYNEQFF,TGCAGTGCTAGTGGAGGCCAGGGGTCCTACAATGAGCAGTTCTTC
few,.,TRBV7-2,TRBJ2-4,CASSLALGNIQYF,TGTGCCAGCAGCTTAGCCCTGGGAAACATTCAGTACTTC
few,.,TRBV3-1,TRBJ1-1,CASNGERGSGMNTEAFF,TGTGCCAGCAATGGGGAGAGGGGCTCGGGAATGAACACTGAAGCTTTCTTT
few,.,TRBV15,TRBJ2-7,CATSRDPGTSYEQYF,TGTGCCACCAGCAGGGATCCGGGGACTTCCTACGAGCAGTACTTC
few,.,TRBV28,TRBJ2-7,CASSPRGAVYEQYF,TGTGCCAGCAGTCCCCGGGGGGCCGTCTACGAGCAGTACTTC
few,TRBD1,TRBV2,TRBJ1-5,CASSKFRGDNQPQHF,TGTGCCAGCAGTAAATTCAGGGGGGACAATCAGCCCCAGCATTTT
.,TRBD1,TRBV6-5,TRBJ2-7,CASSSLTGGNEQYF,TGTGCCAGCAGTTCCCTGACAGGGGGAAACGAGCAGTACTTC
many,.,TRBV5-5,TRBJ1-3,CASSLGGVGNTIYF,TGTGCCAGCAGCTTGGGAGGGGTTGGAAACACCATATATTTT
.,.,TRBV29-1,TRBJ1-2,CSVDSTGRANYGYTF,TGCAGCGTTGACTCGACAGGCCGAGCCAACTATGGCTACACCTTC
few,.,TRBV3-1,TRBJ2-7,CASSHTTGFSYEQYF,TGTGCCAGCAGCCATACGACAGGTTTCTCCTACGAGCAGTACTTC
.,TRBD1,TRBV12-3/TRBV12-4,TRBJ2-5,CASSFRTGLETQYF,TGTGCCAGCAGTTTCCGGACAGGCCTTGAGACCCAGTACTTC
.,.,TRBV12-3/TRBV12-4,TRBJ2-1,CASSLSGGDEQFF,TGTGCCAGCAGCCTTAGCGGAGGCGATGAGCAGTTCTTC